This T cell receptor (beta chain) comes out of a study of post-analysis software for immune sequencing data. Turning to the study itself: Relapsing-remitting, secondary progressive and progressive-relapsing multiple sclerosis were all included among the disease courses. General study points: A handful of TRBV segments appeared more often in patients than in controls, and TRBV5-6, TRBV5-1 and TRBV20-1 were among these.

The library was made from cDNA and included unique molecular identifiers. Yield was roughly 500,000 cDNA molecules from around 1 to 10 million T cells. One entry per CDR3 protein results from TCRdb running MiXCR on the PCR reads. Seen here are more than 500,000 distinct CDR3 sequences, around a third observed once, and the top ten hold 6%. V shed 2 bases and J shed 6 bases, with 11 bases lying between them. Germline V gene sequence: CDR1 SQVTM, CDR2 ANQGSEA. The CDR3 runs to 13 residues. Note on this clonotype: Its antigen is unknown.

The TCR comes from a girl aged 2-17 years with multiple sclerosis. Material for sequencing was blood. This chain uses TRBV29-1 with TRBJ1-5, with D possibly matching TRBD1 (6 bases). CDR3: CSVESGVLQPQHF. The CDR3 DNA sequence: TGCAGCGTTGAATCAGGGGTACTTCAGCCCCAGCATTTT.